This T cell receptor (beta chain) was recorded in a study of PD-L1 blockade in urothelial cancer. Study-wide context: In terms of prior chemotherapy, patients had received 0 to 3 regimens.

V lost 1 base and J 4 bases, leaving 5 bases between the germline ends. The germline gives CDR1 SGHRS, CDR2 YFSETQ. This CDR3 spans 13 amino acids. Metastatic or locally advanced urothelial carcinoma was present in the patients. TCRdb keeps only in-frame clones here, not all; method: immunoSEQ multiplex PCR. The data show tens of thousands of clones, 85% to 90% seen once. On this clone itself: Its antigen is as yet unknown.

Broader study findings: Blood clones associated with the tumor expanded more at 3 weeks in durable-benefit patients.

The receptor was derived from a man aged 45 to 65 with urothelial cancer. The sequences come from PBMCs, collected around atezolizumab (anti-PD-L1) treatment. The chain recombines TRBV5-1 with TRBJ2-2; the D is unclear. The CDR3 region is CASSLSVTGELFF. CDR3 nucleotide sequence: TGCGCCAGCAGCTTGTCGGTCACCGGGGAGCTGTTTTTT.